The 8 T cell receptor beta chains reported below all come from one sample, sequenced in a study of blood T cell repertoires in COVID-19. Sequencing used immunoSEQ multiplex PCR; TCRdb keeps in-frame clones, though not all of them. This table holds approximately 470,000 clones, around 85% found once. Sequenced sample: peripheral blood. These receptors all come from a human donor in a cohort sampled during active COVID-19.

This clone was seen more than once but under ten times. The CDR3 sequence: CSVKFVTSGRPITNEQFF. CDR3 sequence (DNA): TGCAGCGTTAAATTTGTGACTAGCGGGAGGCCCATTACAAATGAGCAGTTCTTC. The chain links TRBV29-1 to TRBJ2-1; 13 bases fit TRBD2. Per germline, CDR1 SQVTM and CDR2 ANQGSEA. The CDR3 runs to 18 residues. J was trimmed by 7 bases and V by 5 bases; bases with no gene match: 17.

This rearrangement joins TRBV19 to TRBJ2-3; 7 nucleotides line up with TRBD2. J gave up 0 bases and V 6 bases, and 9 bases lay outside the gene matches. There are 16 residues in the CDR3. Per the germline V gene, CDR1 is LNHDA and CDR2 is SQIVND (reference sequence). This CDR3 reads CASSDTSAISTDTQYF. The CDR3 DNA follows: TGTGCCAGTAGCGATACTAGCGCTATTAGCACAGATACGCAGTATTTT.

This chain links TRBV19 with TRBJ2-1; 16 nucleotides line up with TRBD2. The CDR3 has 18 amino acids. J lost 6 bases, V lost 5 bases, and 10 bases had no gene match. Germline assignment: CDR1 LNHDA and CDR2 SQIVND (reference sequence). In DNA, the CDR3 is TGTGCCAGTAGTCCCGGGACTAGCGGGAGGGCCTGGGGCAATGAGCAGTTCTTC. Amino acids: CASSPGTSGRAWGNEQFF.

This chain connects TRBV6-4 to TRBJ1-2, with a tentative D call TRBD1 (6 bases). CDR3 length: 13 amino acids. Per germline, CDR1 MRHNA and CDR2 SNTAGT. Trimming stripped 3 bases from V and 7 bases from J, with 12 bases between. The CDR3 here is CASSEETGRGYTF. DNA for the CDR3: TGTGCCAGCAGTGAGGAGACAGGTCGTGGCTACACCTTC.

The CDR3: CASKPSGRGADTQYF. The CDR3 region has the DNA TGTGCCAGCAAACCTAGCGGGAGGGGGGCAGATACGCAGTATTTT. The chain joins TRBV3-1 (or the pseudogene TRBV3-2) to TRBJ2-3, with TRBD2 matching over 12 bases. Germline loops: CDR1 LGHDT, CDR2 YNNKEL (reference sequence). The CDR3 runs 15 residues. With 7 bases clipped from V and 4 bases from J, the junction kept 6 bases outside the gene matches.

This clone was observed a single time. The chain recombines TRBV7-3 with TRBJ2-2; TRBD1 agrees at 7 bases. CDR1 SGHTA and CDR2 FQGTGA come from the germline V gene. J gave up 4 bases and V 4 bases, and 6 bases lay outside the gene matches. This CDR3 contains 15 residues. The CDR3 protein is CASSSIQGPTGELFF. In DNA, the CDR3 is TGTGCCAGCAGCTCAATACAGGGGCCCACCGGGGAGCTGTTTTTT.

The chain employs TRBV9 and TRBJ2-1; the D gene is possibly TRBD2 (6 bases). CDR1 and CDR2 from the germline V gene are SGDLS and YYNGEE. This CDR3 is 14 amino acids long. Trimming shortened V by 6 bases and J by 0 bases, and 10 bases separated the two germline ends. The CDR3 loop reads CASNGGSSYNEQFF. Here the CDR3 DNA reads TGTGCCAGCAATGGAGGGAGCTCCTACAATGAGCAGTTCTTC.

The chain links TRBV6-5 to TRBJ1-5, with 9 positions matching TRBD1. This CDR3 spans 14 amino acids. After removal of 6 bases from V and 4 bases from J, the junction contained 4 bases not matched to a gene. CDR1 and CDR2 (germline): MNHEY, SVGAGI. The CDR3 coding sequence is TGTGCCAGCAGCGGAGGACAGGGGAATCAGCCCCAGCATTTT. Its translation is CASSGGQGNQPQHF.